This T cell receptor (beta chain) was identified during a study of blood T cell repertoires in COVID-19 (dated by TCRdb to the early 2020s). In terms of the full investigation: Samples covering the acute and convalescent phases of COVID-19 were provided by collaborators in the United States, Italy and Spain. The prospective study material was composed of cDNA or gDNA derived from T cells, B-cell-depleted T cells, or PBMCs. The dataset comprised deeply sampled blood TCRbeta repertoires from subjects exposed to, actively infected with, or recovered from COVID-19. A freely available public database, intended as a resource for researchers studying the immune response to SARS-CoV-2, is where the repertoires were released. Samples came from the ongoing ImmuneRACE study (first 160 participants) plus 1,254 subjects from 6 global collaborators. A de-identified subject ID, COVID-19 status, age in years and sex were almost always included in the sample metadata. HLA class I and class II types, where available, came from metadata supplied by the sample provider rather than from assay-based typing.

At one collaborating source in Seattle, patients were enrolled during active infection and were followed longitudinally through the course of disease. Collaborating institutions collected whole blood in K2EDTA tubes following their own protocols. For TCRbeta analysis, collaborator samples were shipped as frozen whole blood, as isolated PBMCs, or as DNA extracted from either sample type. What the study reported, not specific to this receptor: How much clinical and demographic metadata was included differed by source and by participant, and the metadata was provided uncurated.

CDR1 MDHEN and CDR2 SYDVKM were looked up in the germline V gene. V lost 6 bases and J lost 8 bases, and the count of bases not matched to a germline gene is 7. Spanning cysteine to phenylalanine, the CDR3 consists of 14 amino acids. The CDR3 DNA has 42 bases and is translated from base 1. About this clone: No cognate antigen has been identified for it. No base qualities exist here, and no much larger clone lies one base off it.

The immunoSEQ Assay, a bias-controlled multiplex PCR, was used to amplify TCRbeta CDR3 regions from genomic DNA. The authors' analysis ran thus. The number of nucleated cells in each sample was estimated by amplification of reference gene primers within the assay. To quantify the absolute abundance of each unique TCRbeta CDR3 rearrangement, sequence reads were collapsed and filtered. For each sample, productive Simpson clonality was calculated as the square root of Simpson's diversity index across productive rearrangements. TCRdb carries this immuneACCESS record with in-frame sequences only. Its versions omit some clonotypes, under half of them owing to an unresolved V gene in the studies checked, with the rest unexplained. V, J and clone size were drawn from that table, and D and trimming were deduced from the DNA. The sample table contains 250,000 to 350,000 clones; only one count was recorded for 80% to 85% of them. The leading ten clones occupy 15% to 17% of the sample.

This chain is built from TRBV28 and TRBJ1-4; TRBD1 agrees with 9 junctional bases. The TCR comes from a person between 65 and 79 years old with COVID-19, enrolled during active disease. The source material was peripheral blood. The DNA reads TGTGCCAGCAGGGGGGGGACAGGGACCGAAAAACTGTTTTTT. Translated, it gives CASRGGTGTEKLFF. The entire variable domain, with the stretches around the CDR3 drawn from the reference TRBV28 and TRBJ1-4 proteins, is DVKVTQSSRYLVKRTGEKVFLECVQDMDHENMFWYRQDPGLGLRLIYFSYDVKMKEKGDIPEGYSVSREKKERFSLILESASTNQTSMYLCASRGGTGTEKLFFGSGTQLSVL.